This entry features one T cell receptor (beta chain) sequence. The antigen it binds to is not known. There are no base qualities to consult, and no much larger clone falls within one base. This specimen belongs to a study of human thymus T cells (dated by TCRdb to the early 2020s). About the investigation overall: TCR alpha and beta repertoires from about 8 infant thymus samples and four related peripheral blood samples were characterized in the study. Donor ages ranged from about 7 to 244 days, and the cohort comprised about 6 male and a couple of female infants. What the authors observed across the whole study: Highly overlapping thymic TCR repertoires among unrelated individuals were reported in the related research. Usage of V and J gene segments appeared to be biased in both the thymic and the peripheral blood repertoires. On average, roughly 800,000 unique TCRB clonotypes were obtained from thymus samples, compared with approximately 84,000 from blood samples.

V and J are truncated by 1 base and 0 bases respectively, leaving an intervening sequence of 15 bases. The CDR3 holds 17 amino acids from the cysteine to the phenylalanine. The retained sequence is limited to the CDR3, 51 bases, with the frame set at the first base. As encoded in the germline V gene (reference sequence), CDR1 is SGHKS while CDR2 is YYEKEE. Thymus tissue was collected as surgical resects that were removed during corrective cardiac surgery. Immunologically healthy infants undergoing open corrective cardiac surgery for congenital heart defects in Finland were used as donors. After being mechanically released from the tissue, thymocytes were kept at -70 degrees C in pellets of about 10-33 million cells. A QIAsymphony instrument was used to extract genomic DNA from frozen cell pellets. Using the immunoSEQ multiplex PCR assay, the TCRB and TCRAD loci were amplified from a standardized quantity of quality-controlled genomic DNA. The amplicons covered the V(D)J region and were long enough to include the CDR3 and to identify the V and J genes. The amplicons were sequenced on an Illumina platform via the commercial immunoSEQ service. The authors' analysis ran thus. Corrections for primer bias and sequencing errors followed previously described methods, while TCRAD and TCRB definitions were based on the IMGT database. Repertoires were analysed with immunoSEQ Analyzer 3.0 and VDJTools, covering basic statistics, V/J segment usage, diversity estimates, rarefaction and pairwise overlap. To estimate diversity, the Chao1, ChaoE, Efron-Thisted, Shannon and inverse Simpson indices were applied, and diversity was also estimated on datasets down-sampled to the smallest sample. Repertoire overlap was determined by strict matching of CDR3 nucleotide sequence, V gene and J gene, and Jaccard-based multidimensional scaling clustering was applied. The clones in this table, taken by TCRdb from immuneACCESS, are in-frame only. Not every clone is retained; where verified, under half of the shortfall comes from an unresolved V gene, and the cause of the rest is unknown. D and trimming were read from the DNA, whereas the V and J calls and clone size are those reported in that table. The sample yields some 130,000 clones; around 94% were counted once. The ten largest clones add up to roughly 0.024% of the sample.

Recombination linked TRBV5-5 to TRBJ2-3; the D gene is perhaps TRBD1, on 6 matching bases. The specimen was thymus tissue. The TCR originated in a boy under two years old with a congenital heart defect but otherwise immunologically healthy. The encoded CDR3 is CASSLWVMGASTDTQYF. Here is the DNA: TGTGCCAGCAGCTTGTGGGTGATGGGGGCCAGCACAGATACGCAGTATTTT.